This is a list of T cell receptor beta chains from one sample in a study of blood T cell repertoires in COVID-19. Profiling relied on immunoSEQ multiplex PCR, and the TCRdb table lists in-frame clones only, not all of them. In the table there are roughly 200,000 clones, approximately 90% of which are singletons. The sample comprised peripheral blood. These receptors originate from a woman in her thirties or forties who had recovered from COVID-19. Each CDR3 is given with its conserved first and last residue. A D gene is named only where the DNA matches it firmly. Not every row has a clone size; where given, it reads once, few, many or a size class.

clone size	D gene	V gene	J gene	CDR3 DNA	CDR3 protein
.	.	TRBV7-8	TRBJ1-5	TGTGCCAGCAGCTTAGCGTCGGCAGGGGACAATCAGCCCCAGCATTTT	CASSLASAGDNQPQHF
.	TRBD1	TRBV6-5	TRBJ1-1	TGTGCCAGCACCCGGGACAGGGTGAGGACTGAAGCTTTCTTT	CASTRDRVRTEAFF
.	.	TRBV7-2	TRBJ1-1	TGTGCCAGCAGCCCGAGACAGAACACTGAAGCTTTCTTT	CASSPRQNTEAFF
.	.	TRBV19	TRBJ2-3	TGTGCCAGTAGTATAGTTGGTAGCGGATATAGCACAGATACGCAGTATTTT	CASSIVGSGYSTDTQYF
.	.	TRBV29-1	TRBJ2-7	TGCAGCGGGGTAGGAGGTCACGAGCAGTACTTC	CSGVGGHEQYF
.	TRBD1	TRBV6-1	TRBJ1-3	TGTGCCAGCAGTGAAGGGCCAGGGGGGAACACCATATATTTT	CASSEGPGGNTIYF
.	.	TRBV28	TRBJ1-2	TGTGCCAGCAGTTTGACAGCCTCCTATGGCTACACCTTC	CASSLTASYGYTF
.	.	TRBV4-2	TRBJ1-1	TGTGCCAGCAGCCAAGATGTATGGAGGGCGAACACTGAAGCTTTCTTT	CASSQDVWRANTEAFF
.	TRBD1	TRBV29-1	TRBJ2-5	TGCAGCAGACAGGGGGCCTACCAAGAGACCCAGTACTTC	CSRQGAYQETQYF
.	.	TRBV7-8	TRBJ2-3	TGTGCCAGCAGCCGTCTGTCAACTAGTAGCACAGATACGCAGTATTTT	CASSRLSTSSTDTQYF
.	.	TRBV27	TRBJ2-7	TGTGCCAGCAGTGGGGGGAGCTCCTACGAGCAGTACTTC	CASSGGSSYEQYF
few	.	TRBV7-9	TRBJ2-7	TGTGCCAGCAGCTTCGGGGACTACGAGCAGTACTTC	CASSFGDYEQYF
.	TRBD2	TRBV19	TRBJ2-7	TGTGCCAGTAATAGCGGGAGTGGCACCTACGAGCAGTACTTC	CASNSGSGTYEQYF
.	TRBD1	TRBV12-3/TRBV12-4	TRBJ2-7	TGTGCCAGCAGAATGACAGGGGCCTACGAGCAGTACTTC	CASRMTGAYEQYF
.	TRBD1	TRBV24-1	TRBJ2-2	TGTGCCACCAGTGATTCGACTAGGGGACAGGCCGGGGAGCTGTTTTTT	CATSDSTRGQAGELFF
.	.	TRBV24-1	TRBJ1-2	TGTGCCACCAGTGATTTGGACCGGGACAAGCACTATGGCTACACCTTC	CATSDLDRDKHYGYTF
.	TRBD2	TRBV19	TRBJ2-1	TGTGCCAGTAGTACTCGACTAGCGGGAGTTTATGAGCAGTTCTTC	CASSTRLAGVYEQFF
.	TRBD2	TRBV6-5	TRBJ2-7	TGTGCCAGCAGAAGAGGGACTAGCGGGGAGCAGTACTTC	CASRRGTSGEQYF
.	.	TRBV19	TRBJ2-7	TGTGCCAGTAGTGCAGGGTGGGCCTCCTACGAGCAGTACTTC	CASSAGWASYEQYF
.	.	TRBV13	TRBJ1-1	TGTGCCAGCAGCTTAAGCCGGAACACTGAAGCTTTCTTT	CASSLSRNTEAFF
.	.	TRBV11-2	TRBJ2-5	TGTGCCAGCAGCCTACAGGACCTCCAAGAGACCCAGTACTTC	CASSLQDLQETQYF
.	.	TRBV19	TRBJ1-5	TGTGCCACTGACAGGACCCATTATAGCAATCAGCCCCAGCATTTT	CATDRTHYSNQPQHF
once	TRBD1	TRBV5-5	TRBJ1-3	TGTGCCAGCAGCCCGGACAGGGGGCGAGACACCATATATTTT	CASSPDRGRDTIYF
few	TRBD1	TRBV27	TRBJ1-3	TGTGCCAGCGGAAAACAGGGGTATGGGGACACCATATATTTT	CASGKQGYGDTIYF
.	TRBD2	TRBV7-3	TRBJ2-1	TGTGCCAGCAGTATAGCGGGAGGGGATAGCAATGAGCAGTTCTTC	CASSIAGGDSNEQFF
.	TRBD2	TRBV27	TRBJ2-7	TGTGCCAGCAGTTTAAGAGGCGGGACGGGAGGCGAGCAGTACTTC	CASSLRGGTGGEQYF
once	.	TRBV19	TRBJ1-1	TGTGCCAGTAGTATGGTAGACAGAGGAAACACTGAAGCTTTCTTT	CASSMVDRGNTEAFF
.	.	TRBV19	TRBJ2-6	TGTGCCAGTATGAAACGCCGGAGGACTGGGGCCAACGTCCTGACTTTC	CASMKRRRTGANVLTF
.	TRBD2	TRBV30	TRBJ2-3	TGTGCCTGGACGGCACTAGCGGGAACAGATACGCAGTATTTT	CAWTALAGTDTQYF
.	.	TRBV4-3	TRBJ2-7	TGCGCCAGCAGCCGGCTAGCGTCGCCCCCCTACGAGCAGTACTTC	CASSRLASPPYEQYF
.	.	TRBV30	TRBJ1-4	TGTGCCTGCAGACGGGTCTATGAAAAACTGTTTTTT	CACRRVYEKLFF
.	TRBD2	TRBV3-1/TRBV3-2	TRBJ2-3	TGTGCCAGCAGTCTAGCGGGAGGGCCGCGCACAGATACGCAGTATTTT	CASSLAGGPRTDTQYF
.	TRBD1	TRBV29-1	TRBJ1-2	TGCAGCGTTGACCCCGGGACAGTTCGGGGCTACACCTTC	CSVDPGTVRGYTF
few	.	TRBV19	TRBJ2-7	TGTGCCAGTAGTATTGTGGCGGACTCCTACGAGCAGTACTTC	CASSIVADSYEQYF
.	TRBD2	TRBV28	TRBJ2-7	TGTGCCAGCAGTTTACCACTAGCGGGAGGGCCCAACGAGCAGTACTTC	CASSLPLAGGPNEQYF
.	.	TRBV3-1/TRBV3-2	TRBJ1-2	TGTGCCAGCAGCCAGGGAGTGGAGAACTATGGCTACACCTTC	CASSQGVENYGYTF
.	.	TRBV6-1	TRBJ2-5	TGTGCCAGCAGTGAAGCCCAAGCGATCCATCGGCAAGAGACCCAGTACTTC	CASSEAQAIHRQETQYF
.	TRBD1	TRBV24-1	TRBJ2-3	TGTGCCACCGAGGGGGCAAGCACAGATACGCAGTATTTT	CATEGASTDTQYF
once	TRBD2	TRBV4-3	TRBJ2-7	TGCGCCAGCAGCCAAGATTGGGGGGGGTCCTACGAGCAGTACTTC	CASSQDWGGSYEQYF
.	.	TRBV15	TRBJ2-1	TGTGCCACCAGCAGAGATCTTGGGGGGTACGAGCAGTTCTTC	CATSRDLGGYEQFF
.	.	TRBV7-2	TRBJ2-2	TGTGCCAGCAGCTTAGTAGGACAGCTTGTAAGAACCGGGGAGCTGTTTTTT	CASSLVGQLVRTGELFF
.	TRBD1	TRBV18	TRBJ1-5	TGTGCCAGCTCACCGGACAGGGGGAATCAGCCCCAGCATTTT	CASSPDRGNQPQHF
once	.	TRBV3-1/TRBV3-2	TRBJ1-2	TGTGCCAGCAGCCAAGGACAGCCCGAGTCCGGCTACACCTTC	CASSQGQPESGYTF
.	TRBD1	TRBV4-2	TRBJ2-5	TGTGCCAGCAGCCAAGCTCAGGGGGCCCAGTACTTC	CASSQAQGAQYF
.	.	TRBV7-8	TRBJ2-6	TGTGCCAGCAGCCGAGAAGGGACATTTAGGTCTGGGGCCAACGTCCTGACTTTC	CASSREGTFRSGANVLTF
.	TRBD2	TRBV9	TRBJ2-1	TGTGCCAGCAGCTTTACTAGCGGGAGGGGCAATGAGCAGTTCTTC	CASSFTSGRGNEQFF
.	TRBD2	TRBV6-5	TRBJ2-5	TGTGCCAGCAGTTCCCGGACTAGCGGGACGGTCGGGACCCAGTACTTC	CASSSRTSGTVGTQYF
once	TRBD1	TRBV6-1	TRBJ1-6	TGTGCCAGCAGTGAATATGAAGGGACAGGGGGCTCACCCCTCCACTTT	CASSEYEGTGGSPLHF
.	TRBD1	TRBV5-1	TRBJ2-7	TGCGCCAGCAGCTTTCCGGGACAGGGGCTACACGAGCAGTACTTC	CASSFPGQGLHEQYF
.	.	TRBV27	TRBJ1-2	TGTGCCAGCAGGACAGGCCACTATGGCTACACCTTC	CASRTGHYGYTF
.	TRBD1	TRBV7-2	TRBJ2-7	TGTGCCAGCAGCTCAAACCCCCCAACAGGGGGCTACGAGCAGTACTTC	CASSSNPPTGGYEQYF
.	.	TRBV5-4	TRBJ1-1	TGTGCCAGCAGCTTCGGTCAGGGGCCTTTGAACACTGAAGCTTTCTTT	CASSFGQGPLNTEAFF
.	TRBD1	TRBV7-8	TRBJ2-3	TGTGCCAGCAGCCCCCGGACAGGGGATGGAGATACGCAGTATTTT	CASSPRTGDGDTQYF
.	TRBD1	TRBV28	TRBJ2-7	TGTGCCAGCAGTGACCGCTACGGGGCGGACAGGGCGAACGAGCAGTACTTC	CASSDRYGADRANEQYF
.	.	TRBV6-1	TRBJ2-7	TGTGCCAGCAGTGAAACTAGGGACTACGAGCAGTACTTC	CASSETRDYEQYF
.	.	TRBV7-2	TRBJ2-7	TGTGCCAGCAGTCCCTGGAGGGGTCCCTACGAGCAGTACTTC	CASSPWRGPYEQYF
.	TRBD1	TRBV29-1	TRBJ1-5	TGCAGCGTTGCACAGGGGAGAAGTCAGCCCCAGCATTTT	CSVAQGRSQPQHF
.	.	TRBV7-8	TRBJ2-7	TGTGCCAGCAGCTTTTTGGCGGGTTCCTACGAGCAGTACTTC	CASSFLAGSYEQYF
.	TRBD2	TRBV11-2	TRBJ2-7	TGTGCCAGCAGCTTAGTATTACTAGCGGACTCCTACGAGCAGTACTTC	CASSLVLLADSYEQYF
.	.	TRBV29-1	TRBJ2-1	TGCAGCGTTGAGGCTAGTAGCTCCTACAATGAGCAGTTCTTC	CSVEASSSYNEQFF